These T cell receptor beta chains were read from a single sample in a study of T cells in Graves' hyperthyroidism and ophthalmopathy. TCRdb processed the multiplex PCR reads anew with MiXCR; each CDR3 protein has one entry. Among over 700,000 distinct CDR3 sequences listed, around 38% were seen once. Specimen: blood. The receptors were sampled from a man aged 18 to 30 with Graves' hyperthyroidism. The CDR3 runs from the conserved cysteine through the conserved F or W. The order of the fields is D gene, clone size, V gene, J gene, CDR3 protein, CDR3 DNA. The D gene is left open where the match is weak. Clone size is stated in some rows and not others, as once, few, many or a class when expanded.

d_gene: -; abundance: many; v_gene: TRBV5-1; j_gene: TRBJ1-5; CDR3aa: CASSLDGVEPQHF; CDR3nt: TGCGCCAGCAGCTTGGATGGGGTTGAGCCCCAGCATTTT
d_gene: -; abundance: many; v_gene: TRBV12-3/TRBV12-4; j_gene: TRBJ1-5; CDR3aa: CASSYGQSNQPQHF; CDR3nt: TGTGCCAGCAGTTACGGACAGAGCAATCAGCCCCAGCATTTT
d_gene: TRBD1; abundance: -; v_gene: TRBV25-1; j_gene: TRBJ2-2; CDR3aa: CASSSPRTGLNTGELFF; CDR3nt: TGTGCCAGCAGTTCTCCACGGACAGGGTTGAACACCGGGGAGCTGTTTTTT
d_gene: -; abundance: few; v_gene: TRBV4-1; j_gene: TRBJ1-5; CDR3aa: CASSNWGQPQHF; CDR3nt: TGCGCCAGCAGCAACTGGGGCCAGCCCCAGCATTTT
d_gene: TRBD1; abundance: few; v_gene: TRBV5-4; j_gene: TRBJ1-2; CDR3aa: CASSPATGGGYGYTF; CDR3nt: TGTGCCAGCAGCCCAGCGACAGGGGGCGGCTATGGCTACACCTTC
d_gene: TRBD2; abundance: few; v_gene: TRBV7-2; j_gene: TRBJ2-2; CDR3aa: CASSLDPLAGITGELFF; CDR3nt: TGTGCCAGCAGCTTAGATCCCCTAGCGGGGATAACCGGGGAGCTGTTTTTT
d_gene: -; abundance: -; v_gene: TRBV10-3; j_gene: TRBJ2-7; CDR3aa: CASSYSSRTYEQYF; CDR3nt: TGTGCCAGCAGTTACTCGTCCAGAACCTACGAGCAGTACTTC
d_gene: TRBD2; abundance: -; v_gene: TRBV15; j_gene: TRBJ2-3; CDR3aa: CATSRDRNSGSTDTQYF; CDR3nt: TGTGCCACCAGCAGAGATCGAAATAGCGGGTCCACAGATACGCAGTATTTT
d_gene: -; abundance: many; v_gene: TRBV2; j_gene: TRBJ2-7; CDR3aa: CATRWGRPYEQYF; CDR3nt: TGTGCCACCCGGTGGGGCAGGCCCTACGAGCAGTACTTC
d_gene: TRBD1; abundance: many; v_gene: TRBV20-1; j_gene: TRBJ2-5; CDR3aa: CSAHGTGRRETQYF; CDR3nt: TGCAGTGCTCACGGGACAGGAAGGAGAGAGACCCAGTACTTC
d_gene: TRBD2; abundance: few; v_gene: TRBV7-9; j_gene: TRBJ2-5; CDR3aa: CASSLDPAGEETQYF; CDR3nt: TGTGCCAGCAGCTTAGATCCGGCGGGGGAAGAGACCCAGTACTTC
d_gene: -; abundance: many; v_gene: TRBV7-9; j_gene: TRBJ1-1; CDR3aa: CASSSTGVLMNTEAFF; CDR3nt: TGTGCCAGCAGCTCAACCGGGGTGCTCATGAACACTGAAGCTTTCTTT
d_gene: -; abundance: once; v_gene: TRBV20-1; j_gene: TRBJ1-1; CDR3aa: CSGLGAANTEAFF; CDR3nt: TGCAGTGGGTTGGGGGCAGCGAACACTGAAGCTTTCTTT
d_gene: -; abundance: few; v_gene: TRBV5-6; j_gene: TRBJ2-7; CDR3aa: CASSLEGDQSPYEQYF; CDR3nt: TGTGCCAGCAGCTTGGAGGGTGATCAAAGTCCCTACGAGCAGTACTTC
d_gene: -; abundance: many; v_gene: TRBV29-1; j_gene: TRBJ2-5; CDR3aa: CSVETDSQETQYF; CDR3nt: TGCAGCGTTGAGACAGACAGCCAAGAGACCCAGTACTTC
d_gene: -; abundance: once; v_gene: TRBV15; j_gene: TRBJ2-3; CDR3aa: CATSRGSAATDTQYF; CDR3nt: TGTGCCACCAGCAGAGGTAGTGCAGCAACAGATACGCAGTATTTT
d_gene: -; abundance: many; v_gene: TRBV9; j_gene: TRBJ1-2; CDR3aa: CASSVALQTDGYTF; CDR3nt: TGTGCCAGCAGCGTAGCCCTGCAGACAGATGGCTACACCTTC
d_gene: TRBD1; abundance: once; v_gene: TRBV6-5; j_gene: TRBJ2-5; CDR3aa: CASSFGQGPETQYF; CDR3nt: TGTGCCAGCAGTTTCGGACAGGGACCCGAGACCCAGTACTTC
d_gene: -; abundance: many; v_gene: TRBV20-1; j_gene: TRBJ1-6; CDR3aa: CSAIGEGNSPLHF; CDR3nt: TGCAGTGCTATTGGGGAAGGAAATTCACCCCTCCACTTT
d_gene: -; abundance: many; v_gene: TRBV29-1; j_gene: TRBJ2-5; CDR3aa: CSVDLAFGARETQYF; CDR3nt: TGCAGCGTAGACCTTGCGTTTGGGGCTCGGGAGACCCAGTACTTC